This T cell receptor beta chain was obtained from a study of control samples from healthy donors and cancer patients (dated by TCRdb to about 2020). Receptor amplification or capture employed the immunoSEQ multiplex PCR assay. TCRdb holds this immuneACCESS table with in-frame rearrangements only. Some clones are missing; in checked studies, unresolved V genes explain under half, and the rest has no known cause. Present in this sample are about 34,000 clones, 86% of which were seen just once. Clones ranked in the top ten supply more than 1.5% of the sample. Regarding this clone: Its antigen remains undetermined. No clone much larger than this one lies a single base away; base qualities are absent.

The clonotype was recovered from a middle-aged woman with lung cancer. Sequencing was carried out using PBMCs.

The CDR3 protein: CASSLTGVTNQPQHF. The sequenced DNA: TGCGCCAGCAGCTTGACGGGGGTCACCAATCAGCCCCAGCATTTT. The sequence links TRBV5-1 to TRBJ1-5; TRBD1 is a weak D gene call, 5 bases matching. V sheds 1 base and J sheds 3 bases, leaving 11 bases between their ends. Looking up the germline V gene yields CDR1 SGHRS and CDR2 YFSETQ. From cysteine to phenylalanine, the CDR3 is 15 amino acids long. CDR3 DNA only is kept here, 45 bases in frame from base 1.